This T cell receptor beta chain was observed in a study of cytomegalovirus exposure and HLA in healthy donors. The assay was immunoSEQ multiplex PCR, and TCRdb's table has in-frame clones only and misses some. The table records 150,000 to 200,000 clones, 85% to 90% of them present only once. This clone was observed a handful of times. Its matching antigen is unknown. Study conclusions and caveats: A classifier reportedly called cytomegalovirus status with high sensitivity and specificity.

The donors were members of the validation cohort comprising about 130 subjects, separate from the roughly 680-subject first cohort. The TCR was taken from a man between 18 and 35 years old in good health and CMV-seronegative. Sequenced input: PBMCs.

CDR3 protein: CASSQGTGGYGYTF. The DNA for the CDR3 is TGTGCCAGCAGCCAAGGGACAGGGGGCTATGGCTACACCTTC. The gene calls are TRBV14 and TRBJ1-2, with 10 bases lining up with TRBD1. V dropped 1 base and J dropped 4; count of bases not matched to a gene: 0. Germline values: CDR1 SGHDN, CDR2 FVKESK. The CDR3 loop spans 14 amino acids.